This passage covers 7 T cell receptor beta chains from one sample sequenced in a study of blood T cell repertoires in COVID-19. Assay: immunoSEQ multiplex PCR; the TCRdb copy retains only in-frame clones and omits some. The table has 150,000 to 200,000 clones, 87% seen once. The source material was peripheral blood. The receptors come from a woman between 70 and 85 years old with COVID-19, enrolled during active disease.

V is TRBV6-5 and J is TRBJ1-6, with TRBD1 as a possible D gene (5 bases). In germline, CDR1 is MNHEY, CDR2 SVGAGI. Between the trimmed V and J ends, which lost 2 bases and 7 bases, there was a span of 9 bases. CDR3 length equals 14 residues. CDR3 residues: CASSYRGGNSPLHF. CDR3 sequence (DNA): TGTGCCAGCAGTTACCGCGGGGGGAATTCACCCCTCCACTTT.

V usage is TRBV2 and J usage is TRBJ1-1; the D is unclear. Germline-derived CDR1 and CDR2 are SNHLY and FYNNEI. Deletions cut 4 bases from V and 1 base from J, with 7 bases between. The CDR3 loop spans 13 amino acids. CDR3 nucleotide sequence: TGTGCCAGCAGTGTAACGGGGAACACTGAAGCTTTCTTT. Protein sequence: CASSVTGNTEAFF.

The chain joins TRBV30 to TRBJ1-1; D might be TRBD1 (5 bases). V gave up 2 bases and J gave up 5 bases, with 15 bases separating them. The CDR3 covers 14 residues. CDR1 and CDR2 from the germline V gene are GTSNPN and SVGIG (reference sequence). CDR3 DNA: TGTGCCTGGAGTCGGCAGGGATCGAAAACTGAAGCTTTCTTT. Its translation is CAWSRQGSKTEAFF.

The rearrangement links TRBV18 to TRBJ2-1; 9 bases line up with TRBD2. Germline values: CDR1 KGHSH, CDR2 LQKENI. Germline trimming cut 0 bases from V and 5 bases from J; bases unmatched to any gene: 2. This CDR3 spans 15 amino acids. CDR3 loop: CASSPPGLADNEQFF. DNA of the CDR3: TGTGCCAGCTCACCACCGGGACTAGCCGACAATGAGCAGTTCTTC.

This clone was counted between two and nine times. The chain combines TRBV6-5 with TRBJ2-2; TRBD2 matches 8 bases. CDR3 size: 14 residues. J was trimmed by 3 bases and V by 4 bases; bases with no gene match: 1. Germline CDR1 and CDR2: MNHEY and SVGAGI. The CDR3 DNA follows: TGTGCCAGCAGTTCGGGGGGGGACACCGGGGAGCTGTTTTTT. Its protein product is CASSSGGDTGELFF.

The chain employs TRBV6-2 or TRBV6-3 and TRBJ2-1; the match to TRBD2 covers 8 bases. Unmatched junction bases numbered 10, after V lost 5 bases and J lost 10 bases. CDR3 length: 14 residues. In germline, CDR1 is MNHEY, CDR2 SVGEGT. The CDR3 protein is CASSGPRLAGEQFF. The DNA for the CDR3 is TGTGCCAGCAGTGGCCCCCGTTTAGCGGGAGAGCAGTTCTTC.

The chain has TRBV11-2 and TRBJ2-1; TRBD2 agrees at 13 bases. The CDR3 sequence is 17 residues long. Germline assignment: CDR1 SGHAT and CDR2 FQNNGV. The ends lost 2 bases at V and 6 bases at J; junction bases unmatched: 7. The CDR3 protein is CASSLWTSGSLGNEQFF. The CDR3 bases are TGTGCCAGCAGCTTATGGACTAGCGGGAGTCTTGGCAATGAGCAGTTCTTC.